Sequencing of this TCR beta chain was carried out in a study of blood T cell repertoires in COVID-19. The overall study: The United States, Italy and Spain supplied acute and convalescent COVID-19 samples. Sample material is recorded as cDNA or gDNA derived from T cells, B-cell-depleted T cells, or PBMCs.

After removal of 7 bases from V and 8 bases from J, the junction contained 9 bases not matched to a gene. Germline V gives CDR1 MNHEY, CDR2 SVGAGI. This CDR3 comprises 15 residues. Per the original data handling: Amplified reference gene primers provided the basis for estimating nucleated cell counts. Only in-frame clones appear in the TCRdb table, and some are missing; sequencing was by immunoSEQ multiplex PCR. The V and J calls and clone size are taken from that table; D and trimming were inferred from the DNA. The table lists 140,000 to 150,000 clones, over 70% of them singletons. This chain joins TRBV6-5 and TRBJ2-1; 12 bases map to TRBD1. Sequenced: peripheral blood. This TCR was sampled from a man aged 50-59 years with active or convalescent COVID-19. DNA of the CDR3: TGTGCCAGCAAAAGTTGGGACAGGGGGCAGGATGAGCAGTTCTTC. Residues: CASKSWDRGQDEQFF.